This T cell receptor (beta chain) was documented in a study of neurological immune-mediated disorders. V gave up 7 bases and J gave up 5 bases, with 19 bases separating them. The CDR3 consists of 15 residues. The germline V gene encodes CDR1 SGHRS and CDR2 YFSETQ. TCRdb independently ran MiXCR on the 5' RACE reads; one entry per CDR3 protein. The sample lists 15,000 to 20,000 distinct CDR3 sequences, roughly 14% occurring once. This clonotype is medium-sized. What was sequenced was PBMCs. This clonotype was obtained from a man in his 60s with HTLV-1-associated myelopathy (HAM/TSP). The chain has TRBV5-1 and TRBJ2-1; maybe TRBD1 (5 bases). CDR3 in DNA: TGCGCCAGCTCCCCGGCAGGGTCCCCCGACAATGAGCAGTTCTTC. This translates into CASSPAGSPDNEQFF.